This T cell receptor beta chain was obtained from a study of siplizumab effects on memory and regulatory T cells. Findings and caveats of the study: Among mappable alloreactive CD4+ clones, the Treg-derived fraction averaged roughly 70% with siplizumab versus around 30% in controls.

Worth noting for this clone: The antigen is undetermined.

V lost 7 bases, J lost 5 bases, and 16 bases stayed unmatched. Germline values: CDR1 SGHTA, CDR2 FQGTGA. The CDR3 length is 17 residues. TCRdb's table, derived via immunoSEQ multiplex PCR, lists solely in-frame clones and lacks some. The table has around 100,000 clones, about 94% seen once. Sample: non-Treg CD4+ T cells sorted from blood. This receptor was obtained from a human donor in good health. The gene calls are TRBV7-3 and TRBJ2-5, with TRBD2 matching over 10 bases. CDR3 sequence: CASIPGASGRRVETQYF. For the CDR3, the DNA is TGTGCCAGCATCCCAGGGGCTAGCGGGAGAAGGGTGGAGACCCAGTACTTC.